These 15 T cell receptor beta chains share one sample of origin, sequenced in a study of regulatory T cells in long-lasting Graves disease (dated by TCRdb to the early 2020s). Taken with the paper, the label for time point translates to: newly diagnosed GD, antithyroid drugs for less than 3 months. For both TCR sequencing and RNA sequencing, RNA was extracted from PBMCs in TRIzol. Libraries came from multiplex PCR. Sequencing instrument: Illumina HiSeq 4000. TCR beta libraries were built with iRepertoire HTBI primers and Arm-PCR amplification of CDR3 regions. Starting from the raw public reads, TCRdb applied fastp trimming at Q25, assembled clones with MiXCR and retained in-frame beta chains. For every CDR3 protein sequence, its rows merge into one entry that carries the most common genes and DNA. Within this sample are some 250,000 distinct CDR3 sequences, with 15% to 20% of them counted one time only. The ten largest clones capture approximately 20% of the sample.

The sequences come from peripheral blood mononuclear cells (PBMCs), collected at new diagnosis, from a patient treated with antithyroid drugs. The receptors here all came from a female donor with Graves disease.

Points on this clonotype: Mismatch with germline at one junction end may stem from a read error. The chain carries TRBV20-1 and TRBJ2-3; TRBD2 aligns across 7 bases. The CDR3 has 13 residues. Germline CDR1 DFQATT, CDR2 SNEGSKA (reference sequence). DNA for the CDR3: TGCAGTGCTCCCCTACGGGGGGTAGATGCGCAGTATTTT. It is translated as CSAPLRGVDAQYF.

V gene TRBV7-2 combines with J gene TRBJ2-7; D is undetermined. Germline assignment: CDR1 SGHTA and CDR2 FQGNSA. With 3 bases removed from V and 6 bases from J, the gap between germline ends came to 12 bases. The CDR3 contains 13 residues. The DNA for the CDR3 is TGTGCCAGCAGCTTTGGGGTGGGAAGCGAGCAGTACTTC. Encoded protein: CASSFGVGSEQYF.

This clonotype was counted many times. The V gene is TRBV6-4, the J gene TRBJ2-3; 12 bases line up with TRBD2. The trim removed 0 bases at V and 6 bases at J, leaving 4 bases unmatched. The CDR3 runs 16 residues. Germline assignment: CDR1 MRHNA and CDR2 SNTAGT. The CDR3 spells CASSDSLAGGPDTQYF. The CDR3 nucleotides read TGTGCCAGCAGTGACTCTCTAGCGGGAGGGCCGGATACGCAGTATTTT.

This clonotype was observed once. V gene TRBV9 combines with J gene TRBJ1-4; no definite D call. The V end lost 0 bases, the J end lost 6 bases, and 12 bases lay between the germline ends. The CDR3 is 15 amino acids. Germline V lookup: CDR1 SGDLS, CDR2 YYNGEE. CDR3 sequence reads: CASSVAGSGYEKLFF. CDR3 bases: TGTGCCAGCAGCGTAGCCGGGAGCGGGTATGAAAAACTGTTTTTT.

V is TRBV5-1 and J is TRBJ2-1, with TRBD1 identical over 8 bases. The germline V gene encodes CDR1 SGHRS and CDR2 YFSETQ. The CDR3 consists of 14 residues. The V and J ends lost 4 bases and 4 bases, in that order; junction bases with no gene match: 4. The CDR3 spells CASSQGQVYNEQFF. Here the CDR3 DNA reads TGCGCCAGCAGCCAGGGACAGGTGTACAATGAGCAGTTCTTC.

This clonotype was detected many times. The rearrangement uses TRBV28 and TRBJ2-5; 7 nucleotides align to TRBD2. The CDR3 spans 16 residues. V lost 4 bases to trimming and J lost 7 bases; unmatched junction nucleotides: 15. CDR1 and CDR2 (germline): MDHEN, SYDVKM. The CDR3 spells CASSSYRLASVGTQYF. CDR3 coding DNA: TGTGCCAGCAGTTCCTACCGACTAGCTTCGGTGGGGACCCAGTACTTC.

This clonotype came up a few times. The rearrangement links TRBV6-1 to TRBJ2-7; D may correspond to TRBD1 or TRBD2 (6 bases each). V lost 6 bases and J 7 bases, leaving 16 bases between the germline ends. The germline V gene has CDR1 MNHNS and CDR2 SASEGT. This CDR3 is built from 13 residues. The DNA of the CDR3 is TGTGCCAGCAGCTGGGTCAAAGGGGGGGAGCAGTACTTC. Translation gives CASSWVKGGEQYF.

This clonotype was detected a few times. The rearrangement links TRBV20-1 to TRBJ2-5, with a possible D match to TRBD1 (5 bases). Trimming removed 5 bases from V and 5 bases from J, with 18 bases in between. This CDR3 is 14 amino acids long. Germline V CDR1 and CDR2: DFQATT, SNEGSKA (reference sequence). CDR3 sequence: CSASDSGPGETQYF. The DNA of the CDR3 is TGCAGTGCTTCGGATTCGGGCCCAGGGGAGACCCAGTACTTC.

This clonotype was counted only a few times. This rearrangement joins TRBV6-2 or TRBV6-3 to TRBJ2-3; D possibly corresponds to TRBD2 (6 bases). Trimming pared 6 bases from V and 0 bases from J, leaving 19 bases between. The CDR3 runs to 17 residues. Looked up from germline, CDR1 is MNHEY and CDR2 is SVGEGT. The CDR3 nucleotides read TGTGCCAGCAGACCTGCGGGCCAGCGGGCTAGCACAGATACGCAGTATTTT. Encoded protein: CASRPAGQRASTDTQYF.

This clonotype was detected ten times or more. V usage is TRBV18 and J usage is TRBJ1-5; no reliable D call. In germline, CDR1 is KGHSH, CDR2 LQKENI. The CDR3 is made up of 14 amino acids. The V gene lost 2 bases and the J gene lost 5 bases, with 10 bases spanning the gap. The CDR3 nucleotides are TGTGCCAGCTCACCAGGACCACGCGATCAGCCCCAGCATTTT. Residues: CASSPGPRDQPQHF.

This clonotype was counted at least ten times. The J gene is TRBJ1-6, the V gene TRBV19, with TRBD1 matching 12 bases. The length of the CDR3 is 16 residues. Germline V gives CDR1 LNHDA, CDR2 SQIVND (reference sequence). The junction had 8 bases not matched to a gene; V was cut back by 3 bases and J by 11 bases. CDR3 DNA: TGTGCCAGTAGTATGTCTGGGACAGGGGGCTGGACACCCCTCCACTTT. Translation: CASSMSGTGGWTPLHF. The variable domain in full, completed from reference TRBV19 and TRBJ1-6, reads DGGITQSPKYLFRKEGQNVTLSCEQNLNHDAMYWYRQDPGQGLRLIYYSQIVNDFQKGDIAEGYSVSREKKESFPLTVTSAQKNPTAFYLCASSMSGTGGWTPLHFGNGTRLTVT.

This clonotype occurred many times. The chain joins TRBV20-1 to TRBJ1-4, with D tentatively TRBD1 (5 bases). Trimming left V 1 base short and J 5 bases short, with 11 bases between. CDR1 is DFQATT, CDR2 SNEGSKA, per germline (reference sequence). CDR3 length: 14 amino acids. CDR3 sequence reads: CSARATGRNEKLFF. CDR3 DNA: TGCAGTGCTAGAGCTACGGGACGAAATGAAAAACTGTTTTTT.

This clonotype has ten or more counts. The V and J genes are TRBV6-5 and TRBJ1-6; D ambiguous. In germline, CDR1 is MNHEY, CDR2 SVGAGI. The length of the CDR3 is 16 residues. V lost 0 bases to trimming and J lost 1 base, with 7 bases between them. The CDR3 reads CASSYSISSYNSPLHF. The CDR3 bases are TGTGCCAGCAGTTACTCGATTTCGTCCTATAATTCACCCCTCCACTTT.

This clonotype showed up many times. The V call is TRBV28, the J call TRBJ2-4; the D call may be TRBD1 or TRBD2 (6 bases each). Per germline, CDR1 MDHEN and CDR2 SYDVKM. CDR3 size: 15 residues. Trimming removed 3 bases from V and 1 base from J, with 10 bases in between. This chain's CDR3 is CASSFSGAAKNIQYF. The CDR3, as DNA: TGTGCCAGCAGTTTTTCGGGGGCGGCCAAAAACATTCAGTACTTC.

At least ten counts were recorded for this clonotype. The V gene is TRBV6-2 or TRBV6-3, the J gene TRBJ2-2, with D hard to call. Germline V lookup: CDR1 MNHEY, CDR2 SVGEGT. This CDR3 has 17 residues. Trimming took 2 bases from V and 1 from J, leaving 14 bases between them. The CDR3 region has the DNA TGTGCCAGCAGTTACGGGAATGTGGCTCAGAACACCGGGGAGCTGTTTTTT. This gives the protein CASSYGNVAQNTGELFF.